This TCR beta chain was profiled in a study of T cell responses to AZD1222 COVID-19 vaccine. Regarding this clone: What it binds is unknown.

The CDR3 sequence is 15 residues long. J gave up 5 bases and V 6 bases, and 9 bases lay outside the gene matches. From germline, CDR1 is MNHGY and CDR2 SVAAGI. The study, taken as a whole, reports: At baseline, just five or six AZD1222 recipients tested seropositive. Variant regions that are unmutated are reportedly the target of nearly half of spike-specific TCRs. All repertoire sampling was performed exclusively after the peak T cell response.

TCRdb keeps only in-frame clones here, not all; method: immunoSEQ multiplex PCR. The sample consists of 89,000 or so clones, about 86% of them appearing once. Here the sequenced sample was peripheral blood, taken on day 0 of AZD1222 vaccination. The chain joins TRBV6-9 to TRBJ2-2; 7 bases map to TRBD2. This clonotype was sampled from an adult in good health. CDR3 residues: CASRGQGGRTGELFF. As DNA, the CDR3 is TGTGCCAGCAGGGGGCAGGGAGGGAGAACCGGGGAGCTGTTTTTT.